This T cell receptor (beta chain) was sequenced in a study of T cell repertoires in cytomegalovirus infection. For the study at large: Public TCR beta signatures provided an indication of both CMV infection and a matching HLA type. Study-wide results and limits: HLA-C-restricted CMV clonotypes gave the most frequent clonotype in two of eight donors. Pooled public TCR beta family frequency picked out CMV carriers with the relevant HLA.

TCRdb analysed the reads with MiXCR anew, one entry per CDR3 protein. This table has approximately 180,000 distinct CDR3 sequences, approximately 18% appearing once. This clonotype was seen a handful of times. Antigen unknown. The CDR3 has 14 amino acids. V lost 7 bases to trimming and J lost 8 bases; unmatched junction nucleotides: 6. V and J are TRBV12-3 or TRBV12-4 and TRBJ2-1, with 12 nucleotides matching TRBD2. The sample consisted of CD8+ T cells from PBMCs. The receptor's source is a human donor in good health (CMV status not recorded). Some clones in this sample may be carry-over from other donors' samples. Written as DNA, the CDR3 is TGTGCCAGCACGGCTAGCGGGGGGGCTCATGAGCAGTTCTTC. It specifies CASTASGGAHEQFF.